This T cell receptor beta chain was recovered during a study of early T cells in non-severe SARS-CoV-2 infection. The TCR library protocol was used to attach unique molecular identifiers. These identifiers were attached to individual cDNA molecules. TCRdb redid the calling of the 5' RACE reads with MiXCR, one entry per CDR3 protein. The sample carries more than 45,000 distinct CDR3 sequences, around an eighth recorded once. This CDR3 has 14 residues. Germline CDR1 and CDR2: SQVTM and ANQGSEA. With regard to this clonotype: The junction shows a germline mismatch at one end, possibly a read error.

The material sequenced was whole blood. The chain joins TRBV29-1 to TRBJ2-7; 10 nucleotides align to TRBD1. The sequence was collected from an adult who was a healthcare worker with PCR-confirmed SARS-CoV-2 infection or an uninfected control (not recorded which). The DNA for the CDR3 is TGCAGCGTCGAAGGGACAGGGGCAACCCACGAGCAGTACTTC. Translated, it gives CSVEGTGATHEQYF.